This passage covers 13 T cell receptor beta chains from one sample sequenced in a study of blood T cell repertoires in COVID-19 (dated by TCRdb to the early 2020s). The receptor library was made with the immunoSEQ multiplex PCR assay. Here the immuneACCESS table is served through TCRdb, limited to in-frame sequences with V and J called. Missing clones are a known gap in these copies; in checked studies unresolved V genes cover under half, and the rest lacks a known reason. For this sample there are a few hundred thousand clones; roughly 90% appear just once. The ten largest account for more than 8.5% of the sample. Source material: PBMCs or T cells enriched from blood (not recorded which). Every receptor here comes from a woman aged 18-29 years who had recovered from COVID-19.

V and J are TRBV19 and TRBJ2-1; 10 bases align to TRBD2. Germline V gene data show CDR1 as LNHDA and CDR2 as SQIVND (reference sequence). This CDR3 has 15 amino acids. Germline trimming cut 5 bases from V and 8 bases from J; bases unmatched to any gene: 9. CDR3 protein: CASSFASGGRDEQFF. The CDR3 DNA follows: TGTGCCAGTAGTTTCGCTAGCGGGGGCCGGGATGAGCAGTTCTTC.

This clone showed up just once. V and J are TRBV7-2 and TRBJ1-1; tentatively, D is TRBD1 (5 bases). The CDR3 totals 15 residues. Looked up from germline, CDR1 is SGHTA and CDR2 is FQGNSA. Trimming left V 2 bases short and J 4 bases short, with 14 bases between. CDR3 region: CASSLSQGTGTEAFF. CDR3 in DNA: TGTGCCAGCAGCTTATCGCAGGGCACAGGCACTGAAGCTTTCTTT.

The CDR3 DNA reads TGTGCCAGCAGTGCCAGGTTCAGCTCCTACGAGCAGTACTTC. Encoded protein: CASSARFSSYEQYF. The chain uses TRBV27 and TRBJ2-7; D gene ambiguous. Between the trimmed V and J ends, which lost 5 bases and 0 bases, there was a span of 11 bases. The CDR3 extends over 14 amino acids. Germline lookup yields CDR1 MNHEY and CDR2 SMNVEV (reference sequence).

V usage is TRBV29-1 and J usage is TRBJ2-3; no definite D call. Germline CDR1 and CDR2: SQVTM and ANQGSEA. The CDR3 has 14 amino acids. With 4 bases removed from V and 1 base from J, the gap between germline ends came to 12 bases. The CDR3 DNA is TGCAGCGTTGTTGCGACATGGGGCACAGATACGCAGTATTTT. Protein sequence: CSVVATWGTDTQYF.

The genes are TRBV15 and TRBJ1-3; D is unclear. V shed 0 bases and J shed 4 bases, with 7 bases lying between them. From germline, CDR1 is LNHNV and CDR2 YYDKDF (reference sequence). The CDR3 has 14 residues. In DNA form, the CDR3 reads TGTGCCACCAGCAGAGATACTAGGGGAAACACCATATATTTT. Protein product: CATSRDTRGNTIYF. Combining the CDR3 with reference TRBV15 and TRBJ1-3 gives the whole variable domain DAMVIQNPRYQVTQFGKPVTLSCSQTLNHNVMYWYQQKSSQAPKLLFHYYDKDFNNEADTPDNFQSRRPNTSFCFLDIRSPGLGDTAMYLCATSRDTRGNTIYFGEGSWLTVV.

This chain uses TRBV7-9 with TRBJ1-2; D not certain. The CDR3 extends over 14 amino acids. Germline lookup yields CDR1 SEHNR and CDR2 FQNEAQ (reference sequence). V was clipped by 2 bases and J by 8 bases, with 15 bases between them. Written as DNA, the CDR3 is TGTGCCAGCAGCTTACCGGTAGCGGTGGGCGGCTACACCTTC. The encoded protein is CASSLPVAVGGYTF. The whole variable domain, remainder taken from reference TRBV7-9 and TRBJ1-2, is DTGVSQNPRHKITKRGQNVTFRCDPISEHNRLYWYRQTLGQGPEFLTYFQNEAQLEKSRLLSDRFSAERPKGSFSTLEIQRTEQGDSAMYLCASSLPVAVGGYTFGSGTRLTVV.

The chain has TRBV15 and TRBJ2-2, with D possibly being TRBD1 (5 bases). Germline-derived CDR1 and CDR2 are LNHNV and YYDKDF (reference sequence). The length of the CDR3 is 17 residues. Trimming pared 0 bases from V and 5 bases from J, leaving 16 bases between. CDR3 DNA: TGTGCCACCAGCAGAGATTTTTCGGCAGGGCTTACCGGGGAGCTGTTTTTT. It translates to CATSRDFSAGLTGELFF.

The chain is built from TRBV7-2 and TRBJ2-7, with TRBD2 identical over 12 bases. The length of the CDR3 is 15 residues. Trimming removed 5 bases from V and 3 bases from J; junction bases left unmatched: 5. Germline V gene lookup returns CDR1 SGHTA and CDR2 FQGNSA. DNA of the CDR3: TGTGCCAGCAGCGTCACTAGCGGGAGGTTCTACGAGCAGTACTTC. Its translation: CASSVTSGRFYEQYF. Drawing the rest from reference TRBV7-2 and TRBJ2-7, the complete variable domain is GAGVSQSPSNKVTEKGKDVELRCDPISGHTALYWYRQSLGQGLEFLIYFQGNSAPDKSGLPSDRFSAERTGGSVSTLTIQRTQQEDSAVYLCASSVTSGRFYEQYFGPGTRLTVT.

The CDR3, as DNA: TGTGCCAGCAGCTCTACAGTGCGGGATTCACCCCTCCACTTT. Its protein product is CASSSTVRDSPLHF. The gene calls are TRBV7-2 and TRBJ1-6; D is uncertain. The CDR3 is made up of 14 amino acids. The V gene lost 4 bases and the J gene lost 8 bases, with 12 bases spanning the gap. In germline, CDR1 is SGHTA, CDR2 FQGNSA. The variable domain in full, with the rest retrieved from reference TRBV7-2 and TRBJ1-6, is GAGVSQSPSNKVTEKGKDVELRCDPISGHTALYWYRQSLGQGLEFLIYFQGNSAPDKSGLPSDRFSAERTGGSVSTLTIQRTQQEDSAVYLCASSSTVRDSPLHFGNGTRLTVT.

The chain carries TRBV20-1 and TRBJ2-3; 15 bases line up with TRBD2. CDR3 length: 15 amino acids. The V gene's germline CDR1 is DFQATT and CDR2 SNEGSKA (reference sequence). Germline trimming cut 3 bases from V and 4 bases from J; bases unmatched to any gene: 2. The CDR3: CSASGLAGGSDTQYF. The CDR3 nucleotides read TGCAGTGCTAGTGGACTAGCGGGAGGGTCAGATACGCAGTATTTT.

As to this clone: Its ends do not fully match the called genes, so a read error is possible. The rearrangement uses TRBV19 and TRBJ2-1; TRBD2 is a possible D gene (5 bases). CDR3 length equals 16 residues. Germline CDR1 reads LNHDA; CDR2 reads SQIVND (reference sequence). The CDR3 sequence: CARSIWASFRSNEQFF. CDR3 sequence (DNA): TGTGCCAGGAGTATTTGGGCTAGCTTTAGAAGCAATGAGCAGTTCTTC.

The chain couples TRBV5-1 to TRBJ1-3, with 7 bases matching TRBD1. The V gene end was trimmed by 2 bases and the J gene end by 7 bases; junction bases not matched to a gene: 15. Germline V gene data show CDR1 as SGHRS and CDR2 as YFSETQ. The CDR3 covers 17 residues. CDR3 protein: CASSFDRVTGLRNTIYF. CDR3 in DNA: TGCGCCAGCAGCTTTGACAGGGTTACGGGTCTTCGTAACACCATATATTTT.

This chain links TRBV19 with TRBJ2-2, with 9 nucleotides matching TRBD2. Trimming at V came to 3 bases and at J to 5 bases, leaving 13 bases not matched to a gene. CDR3 size: 18 residues. The V gene's germline CDR1 is LNHDA and CDR2 SQIVND (reference sequence). CDR3: CASSIWGAGGPPTGELFF. Here the CDR3 DNA reads TGTGCCAGTAGTATTTGGGGCGCGGGAGGGCCTCCGACCGGGGAGCTGTTTTTT.